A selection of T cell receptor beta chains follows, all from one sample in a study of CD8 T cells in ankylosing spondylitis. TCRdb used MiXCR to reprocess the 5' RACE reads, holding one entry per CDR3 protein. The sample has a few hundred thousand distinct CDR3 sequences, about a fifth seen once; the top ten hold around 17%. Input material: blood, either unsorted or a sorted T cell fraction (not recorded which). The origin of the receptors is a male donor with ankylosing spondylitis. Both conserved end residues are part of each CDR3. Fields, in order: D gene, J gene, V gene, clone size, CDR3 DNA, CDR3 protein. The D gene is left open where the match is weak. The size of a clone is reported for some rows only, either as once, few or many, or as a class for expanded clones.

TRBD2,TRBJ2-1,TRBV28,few,TGTGCCAGCAGGCAGACTAGCGGGAGACACAATGAGCAGTTCTTC,CASRQTSGRHNEQFF
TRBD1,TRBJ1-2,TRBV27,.,TGTGCCAGCAGTCGCCAGGGACAGGGGAACTATGGCTACACCTTC,CASSRQGQGNYGYTF
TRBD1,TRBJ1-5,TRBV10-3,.,TGTGCCATCAGTGACAACGAGGACAGGGGTATAAGGGGGCCCCAGCATTTT,CAISDNEDRGIRGPQHF
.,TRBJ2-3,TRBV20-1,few,TGCAGTGCCCACACCACAGGATTCACAGATACGCAGTATTTT,CSAHTTGFTDTQYF
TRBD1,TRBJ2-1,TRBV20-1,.,TGCAGTGCTAGAGAAGGGGACAGGGTTAACAATGAGCAGTTCTTC,CSAREGDRVNNEQFF
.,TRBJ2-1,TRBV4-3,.,TGCGCCAGCAGCCAAGAGGTTGGGAGCGGCAGCCCCCAGTTCTTC,CASSQEVGSGSPQFF
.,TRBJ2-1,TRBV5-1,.,TGCGCCAGCAGCTTACGACAGGGAGGAGCGGGAAGTACGGGGGAGCAGTTCTTC,CASSLRQGGAGSTGEQFF
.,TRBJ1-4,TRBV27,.,TGTGCCAGCAGTTGGACACAAAATGAAAAACTGTTTTTT,CASSWTQNEKLFF
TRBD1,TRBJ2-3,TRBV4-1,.,TGCGCCAGCAGCCAAGATCGGGACAGATACACAGATACGCAGTATTTT,CASSQDRDRYTDTQYF
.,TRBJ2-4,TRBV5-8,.,TGTGCCAGCAGCTTCAGGGGAGCCAAAAACATTCAGTACTTC,CASSFRGAKNIQYF
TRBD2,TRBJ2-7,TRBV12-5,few,TGTGCTAGTGGTTTGGTACTGTCCGGGGAGGGATACGAGCAGTACTTC,CASGLVLSGEGYEQYF
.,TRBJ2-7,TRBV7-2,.,TGTGCCACCCGGAGGACTCCTGGGAACCTCCTTGGCGAGCAGTACTTC,CATRRTPGNLLGEQYF
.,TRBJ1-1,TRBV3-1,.,TGTGCCAGCGGTAGGAATCCGAACACTGAAGCTTTCTTT,CASGRNPNTEAFF
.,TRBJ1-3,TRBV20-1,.,TGCAGTGCTAGAACAGGGCCCGGAAACACCATATATTTT,CSARTGPGNTIYF
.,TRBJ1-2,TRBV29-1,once,TGCAGCGTTGGGGTCAGGGGCAACTATGGCTACACCTTC,CSVGVRGNYGYTF
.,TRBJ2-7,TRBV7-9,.,TGTGCCAGCAAGGGGGGCTACGAGCAGTACTTC,CASKGGYEQYF
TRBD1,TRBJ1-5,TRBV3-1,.,TGTGCCAGCAGCCCCGGTCGAACAGGGGTCTTGGATCAGCCCCAGCATTTT,CASSPGRTGVLDQPQHF
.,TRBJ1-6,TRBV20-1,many,TGCAGTGCTAGAGATCTCGCACCGGGGGCTTCACCCCTCCACTTT,CSARDLAPGASPLHF
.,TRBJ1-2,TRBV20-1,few,TGCAGTGCTTCCAGGGACTATGGCTACACCTTC,CSASRDYGYTF
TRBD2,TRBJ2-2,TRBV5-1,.,TGCGCCAGCAGCTTGGATAGCGGGAGGTTCGCCGGGGAGCTGTTTTTT,CASSLDSGRFAGELFF
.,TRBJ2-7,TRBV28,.,TGTGCCAGCAGTTTGGCCCAAGCGACCTACGAGCAGTACTTC,CASSLAQATYEQYF
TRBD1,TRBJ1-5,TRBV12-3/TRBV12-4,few,TGTGCCAGCATGGGACAGGGCCGAAGTCAGCCCCAGCATTTT,CASMGQGRSQPQHF
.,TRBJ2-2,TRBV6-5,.,TGTGCCAGCAGTTACTCCCGTAACACCGGGGAGCTGTTTTTT,CASSYSRNTGELFF
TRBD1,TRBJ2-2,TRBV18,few,TGTGCCAGCTCACCCGTTACAGGGGACACCGGGGAGCTGTTTTTT,CASSPVTGDTGELFF
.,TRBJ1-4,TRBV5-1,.,TGCGCCAGCAGCTTGCGATTAGGTGGCGGTGAAAAACTGTTTTTT,CASSLRLGGGEKLFF
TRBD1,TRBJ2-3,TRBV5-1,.,TGCGCCAGCAGCCGATTGGTTACAGGGGGGACAGATACGCAGTATTTT,CASSRLVTGGTDTQYF
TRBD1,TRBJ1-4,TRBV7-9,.,TGTGCCAGCAGCTTATGGCCGGGACAGGGGAATGAAAAACTGTTTTTT,CASSLWPGQGNEKLFF
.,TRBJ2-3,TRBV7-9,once,TGTGCCAGCAGCTTAAGGGGAGCCTACACAGATACGCAGTATTTT,CASSLRGAYTDTQYF
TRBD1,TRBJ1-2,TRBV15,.,TGTGCCACCAGCAGAGATCGGGGGACAGGGATAGGTGGCTACACCTTC,CATSRDRGTGIGGYTF
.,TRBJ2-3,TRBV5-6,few,TGTGCCAGCAGTCTTATTTGGAACACAGATACGCAGTATTTT,CASSLIWNTDTQYF
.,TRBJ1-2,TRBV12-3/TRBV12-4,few,TGTGCCAGCAGTCTTCGTCGGGGGGCAACTAACTATGGCTACACCTTC,CASSLRRGATNYGYTF